The rows below give T cell receptor beta chains drawn from one sample of a study of cytomegalovirus exposure and HLA in healthy donors. Using immunoSEQ multiplex PCR, the repertoire was profiled, and TCRdb retains in-frame clones only, with some absent. Here the sample spans around 130,000 clones, roughly 88% being singletons. The specimen was PBMCs. All receptors derive from a man in his forties or fifties in good health and CMV-seronegative. Both conserved end residues are part of each CDR3. D genes are given only for firm matches. A clone size is listed for some rows: how often the clone was seen (once, few, many), or a class if it is expanded.

j_gene | abundance | v_gene | d_gene | CDR3nt | CDR3aa
TRBJ2-3 | . | TRBV9 | . | TGTGCCAGCAGCGTAGCTCCCTCTCTGGATACGCAGTATTTT | CASSVAPSLDTQYF
TRBJ1-1 | . | TRBV5-1 | TRBD1 | TGCGCCAGCAGACAACCGGGACAGTCGACTGAAGCTTTCTTT | CASRQPGQSTEAFF
TRBJ2-5 | . | TRBV29-1 | TRBD1 | TGCAGCGTTGAGGAGTCCGGGACAGGCCAAGAGACCCAGTACTTC | CSVEESGTGQETQYF
TRBJ1-1 | once | TRBV11-2 | . | TGTGCCAGCAGCTTAGACCGACAGGTCACTGAAGCTTTCTTT | CASSLDRQVTEAFF
TRBJ2-1 | . | TRBV27 | TRBD1 | TGTGCCAGCAGTTCGAACCGGGACAGGGCTCATGAGCAGTTCTTC | CASSSNRDRAHEQFF
TRBJ2-3 | few | TRBV5-1 | TRBD2 | TGCGCCAGCAGCTCCCGAAGCGGGACTAGCGGGGGATTTAGCACAGATACGCAGTATTTT | CASSSRSGTSGGFSTDTQYF
TRBJ2-5 | . | TRBV2 | TRBD2 | TGTGCCAGCAGTGAACTAGCGGGGGGGCCCCAAGAGACCCAGTACTTC | CASSELAGGPQETQYF
TRBJ1-4 | . | TRBV5-4 | . | TGTGCCAGCAGCTTAAAACAGGGCGGCGCGGAAAAACTGTTTTTT | CASSLKQGGAEKLFF
TRBJ2-7 | . | TRBV5-1 | . | TGCGCCAGCAGCTTGAACTATAATCTCTACGAGCAGTACTTC | CASSLNYNLYEQYF
TRBJ1-2 | . | TRBV6-1 | TRBD1 | TGTGCCAGCAGTGAAGAGGGGGCTCTGGCTGGCTACACCTTC | CASSEEGALAGYTF
TRBJ1-1 | once | TRBV19 | . | TGTGCCAGTAGTATAGATAGGACAAGGTTTGACACTGAAGCTTTCTTT | CASSIDRTRFDTEAFF
TRBJ1-3 | . | TRBV11-2 | TRBD1 | TGTGCCAGCAGCTCACAGGGGGCAGGGTACACCATATATTTT | CASSSQGAGYTIYF
TRBJ1-2 | . | TRBV27 | TRBD1 | TGTGCCAGCAGCGCGAACAAACAGGGGAACTATGGCTACACCTTC | CASSANKQGNYGYTF
TRBJ2-5 | . | TRBV7-8 | TRBD2 | TGTGCCAGCAGCTTACGACTAGCGGGTCGCCGGGGTGAGGAGACCCAGTACTTC | CASSLRLAGRRGEETQYF
TRBJ1-1 | . | TRBV7-3 | . | TGTGCCAGCAGCTTACAGGGAGGAGACACTGAAGCTTTCTTT | CASSLQGGDTEAFF
TRBJ2-3 | . | TRBV5-1 | . | TGCGCCAGCAGCTTGCTGGTTCGGACAGATACGCAGTATTTT | CASSLLVRTDTQYF
TRBJ1-4 | . | TRBV12-5 | . | TGTGCTAGTGGTTTGGACCGGTCCGAAAAACTGTTTTTT | CASGLDRSEKLFF
TRBJ1-6 | . | TRBV2 | TRBD1 | TGTGCCAGCACTTCAGGGGGCGAGCCCATATCACCCCTCCACTTT | CASTSGGEPISPLHF
TRBJ2-7 | . | TRBV7-2 | . | TGTGCCAGCAGCTTAGCGCGGGCGGCCTACGAGCAGTACTTC | CASSLARAAYEQYF
TRBJ1-1 | . | TRBV7-9 | . | TGTGCCAGCAGCCAATTCGAGGGCGGCACTGAAGCTTTCTTT | CASSQFEGGTEAFF
TRBJ2-3 | . | TRBV7-8 | . | TGTGCCAGCAAACCCTTGGTGACTGACACAGATACGCAGTATTTT | CASKPLVTDTDTQYF
TRBJ2-3 | . | TRBV7-9 | TRBD2 | TGTGCCAGCAGCTCAGTAGCGGGGGGGCCCGGGACAGATACGCAGTATTTT | CASSSVAGGPGTDTQYF
TRBJ2-1 | . | TRBV2 | TRBD2 | TGTGCCAGCAGTGTGGGGATAGCGGGGACGGAGCAGTTCTTC | CASSVGIAGTEQFF
TRBJ2-2 | . | TRBV4-3 | . | TGCGCCAGCAGCTTCAGGGAGAACACCGGGGAGCTGTTTTTT | CASSFRENTGELFF
TRBJ1-6 | . | TRBV10-1 | . | TGCGCCAGCAGCGTGGACTCCGTCGGGCCCCTCCACTTT | CASSVDSVGPLHF
TRBJ2-7 | . | TRBV7-9 | . | TGTGCCAGCAGCCCCGGCGGACACTACTACGAGCAGTACTTC | CASSPGGHYYEQYF
TRBJ1-1 | . | TRBV10-2 | . | TGCGCCAGCAGTGAAACCCCGGCGGCCACTGAAGCTTTCTTT | CASSETPAATEAFF
TRBJ1-1 | . | TRBV11-2 | TRBD1 | TGTGCCAGCAGCTACGTCGGGACAGACACTGAAGCTTTCTTT | CASSYVGTDTEAFF
TRBJ1-1 | . | TRBV6-1 | . | TGTGCCAGCACCAGGGCAATTGAAGCTTTCTTT | CASTRAIEAFF
TRBJ1-2 | . | TRBV5-6 | TRBD1 | TGTGCCAGCAGCCTGAGAGGGGGCATTGGCTACACCTTC | CASSLRGGIGYTF
TRBJ1-1 | . | TRBV6-1 | . | TGTGCCAGCAGTGAATATCAGGACTACACTGAAGCTTTCTTT | CASSEYQDYTEAFF
TRBJ2-7 | . | TRBV19 | . | TGTGCCAGTAGATTCACAGGGTCGGCCTACGAGCAGTACTTC | CASRFTGSAYEQYF
TRBJ1-5 | . | TRBV15 | . | TGTGCCACCAGCGGGGGGTACAATCAGCCCCAGCATTTT | CATSGGYNQPQHF
TRBJ2-7 | . | TRBV6-5 | TRBD1 | TGTGCCAGCAGTTCGGGACAGGGGTCCCACTTC | CASSSGQGSHF
TRBJ1-6 | . | TRBV6-1 | . | TGTGCCAGCAGTGAACTGACGGGTCGGAATTCACCCCTCCACTTT | CASSELTGRNSPLHF
TRBJ2-7 | . | TRBV30 | . | TGTGCCTGGAGCTCCTCCCTGACAGTGCCCTACGAGCAGTACTTC | CAWSSSLTVPYEQYF
TRBJ1-6 | . | TRBV27 | TRBD1 | TGTGCCAGCAGCCCCGACAGGGGGTTATCACCCCTCCACTTT | CASSPDRGLSPLHF
TRBJ1-6 | . | TRBV5-1 | TRBD1 | TGCGCCAGCAGCCCCAACCCCCCAAGCGGGACAGGGACGCCCCTCCACTTT | CASSPNPPSGTGTPLHF
TRBJ1-5 | . | TRBV11-1 | . | TGTGCCAGCAGCTTAGTCCCTAATCAGCCCCAGCATTTT | CASSLVPNQPQHF
TRBJ2-7 | . | TRBV2 | TRBD1 | TGTGCCAGCAGACCGGACAGGGGCAGCTACGAGCAGTACTTC | CASRPDRGSYEQYF
TRBJ2-1 | . | TRBV25-1 | . | TGTGCCAGCAGTGAACCGTTAACTAGATACAATGAGCAGTTCTTC | CASSEPLTRYNEQFF
TRBJ2-5 | . | TRBV18 | TRBD2 | TGTGCCAGCTCACGCGGACTAGCGGGGGGAGCAGAGACCCAGTACTTC | CASSRGLAGGAETQYF
TRBJ2-1 | . | TRBV10-3 | TRBD2 | TGTGCCGCCCACGGGACTAGTAGCAATGAGCAGTTCTTC | CAAHGTSSNEQFF
TRBJ2-7 | . | TRBV9 | . | TGTGCCAGCAGCGTAGACGGGCGGGGCATGGATGAGCAGTACTTC | CASSVDGRGMDEQYF
TRBJ1-1 | . | TRBV4-1 | . | TGCGCCAGCAGCCAAGCCCGAACAGCAAGCAACACTGAAGCTTTCTTT | CASSQARTASNTEAFF
TRBJ1-2 | . | TRBV5-1 | TRBD1 | TGCGCCAGCAGCCCAGGGGGGTCGGACTATGGCTACACCTTC | CASSPGGSDYGYTF
TRBJ1-2 | . | TRBV5-1 | . | TGCGCCAGCAGCCACAACAGGGATGGCTACACCTTC | CASSHNRDGYTF
TRBJ2-7 | . | TRBV29-1 | . | TGCAGCGTTGAAGGAGGCGGGACAGATATTTACGAGCAGTACTTC | CSVEGGGTDIYEQYF
TRBJ2-1 | . | TRBV27 | TRBD2 | TGTGCCAGCAGTTTTACCTTGGGACTAGCGGGGGATAAGGTCAATGAGCAGTTCTTC | CASSFTLGLAGDKVNEQFF
TRBJ2-2 | . | TRBV12-5 | . | TGTGCTAGTGGTTACTCGAACACCGGGGAGCTGTTTTTT | CASGYSNTGELFF